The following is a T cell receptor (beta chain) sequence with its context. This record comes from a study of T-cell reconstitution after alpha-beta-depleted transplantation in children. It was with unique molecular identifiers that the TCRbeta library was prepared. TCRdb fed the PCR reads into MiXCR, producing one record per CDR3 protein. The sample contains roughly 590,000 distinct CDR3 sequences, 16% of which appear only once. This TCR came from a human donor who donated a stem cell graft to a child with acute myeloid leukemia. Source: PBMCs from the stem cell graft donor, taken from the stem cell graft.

Written as DNA, the CDR3 is TGTGCCAGCAGCTTATTGAAGGTCTGGAACACCGGGGAGCTGTTTTTT. As protein: CASSLLKVWNTGELFF. This chain uses TRBV11-2 with TRBJ2-2; D not resolved. V shed 2 bases and J shed 1 base, with 11 bases lying between them. Germline V gene lookup returns CDR1 SGHAT and CDR2 FQNNGV. The CDR3 is made up of 16 amino acids.